The TCR beta chain described here comes from a study of identical twins. Findings of the study overall: Potential partial confounding of zero-insertion analyses by invariant MAIT and iNKT cells was noted. While abundant cord blood beta clonotypes carried fewer insertions, memory repertoires showed no such pattern.

This clonotype was observed many times. The antigen remains undetermined. Every donor was a healthy Caucasian. Template switching created a universal primer site, and the cDNA included unique molecular identifiers. MiXCR was run by TCRdb on the 5' RACE reads, yielding one entry per CDR3 protein. The sample lists fewer than 450,000 distinct CDR3 sequences; 9% to 10% were seen once. Trimming took off 4 bases at V and 1 base at J, with 3 bases between the two ends. Per the germline V gene, CDR1 is MDHEN and CDR2 is SYDVKM. The CDR3 is made up of 12 amino acids. The V and J genes are TRBV28 and TRBJ2-3; no clear D. Sequenced material: naive T cells sorted from blood. The receptor's source is a woman in her 50s in good health. The CDR3 is CASSYRTDTQYF. The CDR3 DNA reads TGTGCCAGCAGTTACCGCACAGATACGCAGTATTTT. The full variable domain, rest sourced from reference TRBV28 and TRBJ2-3, is DVKVTQSSRYLVKRTGEKVFLECVQDMDHENMFWYRQDPGLGLRLIYFSYDVKMKEKGDIPEGYSVSREKKERFSLILESASTNQTSMYLCASSYRTDTQYFGPGTRLTVL.